The 22 T cell receptor beta chains below all came from one sample that was sequenced in a study of human T cells and chemical hapten exposure. Time point: patch test 3, about 24 weeks after DPC sensitization. Indicated treatment: therapeutic diphenylcyclopropenone sensitization with weekly scalp DPC. TCRdb ran MiXCR on the RACE reads and lists one entry per CDR3 protein. The data show approximately 88,000 distinct CDR3 sequences, with 13% seen just once and around 5.8% held by the top ten. The material sequenced was whole blood, taken in connection with sensitization to the hapten diphenylcyclopropenone (DPC). The receptor set was obtained from a woman in her 50s with alopecia areata. Some clones in this sample may be carry-over from other donors' samples.

The V gene is TRBV7-6, the J gene TRBJ2-3; D perhaps matches TRBD1 (6 bases). The CDR3 has 15 amino acids. The V and J ends lost 1 base and 3 bases respectively, with 11 bases between them. Looked up from germline, CDR1 is SGHVS and CDR2 is FNYEAQ. CDR3 nucleotides: TGTGCCAGCAGCTTAGAGGACAGATCTACAGATACGCAGTATTTT. It specifies CASSLEDRSTDTQYF.

CDR3 bases: TGTGCCAGCAGCTTCGACAGAGGGGAGCTGTTTTTT. Its translation is CASSFDRGELFF. This chain joins TRBV11-1 and TRBJ2-2; D might be TRBD1 (5 bases). The CDR3 is 12 residues long. Germline V gene data show CDR1 as SGHAT and CDR2 as FQDESV (reference sequence). V lost 3 bases to trimming and J lost 8 bases, with 7 bases between them.

This clonotype was picked up many times. This chain joins TRBV29-1 and TRBJ2-2; possible D gene TRBD1, 5 bases. Germline CDR1 SQVTM, CDR2 ANQGSEA. V was shortened by 4 bases and J by 5 bases, with 8 bases between the two germline ends. The CDR3 is 12 residues long. CDR3 sequence reads: CSVGGGTGELFF. The CDR3 nucleotides are TGCAGCGTTGGGGGCGGAACCGGGGAGCTGTTTTTT.

This rearrangement joins TRBV3-1 to TRBJ2-5, with D perhaps matching TRBD1 (6 bases). The germline CDR1 and CDR2 sequences are LGHDT and YNNKEL (reference sequence). The CDR3 totals 10 residues. The CDR3 region has the DNA TGTGTCTCAGGGGTTGAGACCCAGTACTTC. Translation: CVSGVETQYF.

The chain has TRBV12-3 or TRBV12-4 and TRBJ1-2, with D perhaps matching TRBD1 (5 bases). The CDR3 sequence is 14 residues long. Trimming stripped 5 bases from V and 1 base from J, with 11 bases between. Here the CDR3 reads CASSPGLSNYGYTF. The DNA for the CDR3 is TGTGCCAGCAGTCCGGGGCTCAGTAACTATGGCTACACCTTC.

The chain combines TRBV20-1 with TRBJ2-7, with D possibly being TRBD1 (6 bases). Trimming pared 6 bases from V and 2 bases from J, leaving 17 bases between. Germline loops: CDR1 DFQATT, CDR2 SNEGSKA (reference sequence). The CDR3 is made up of 14 amino acids. The CDR3 DNA is TGCAGTGCCATGGGGACACCCAACACCTACGAGCAGTACTTC. Amino acids: CSAMGTPNTYEQYF.

In its sample, this clonotype was seen a few times. The rearrangement links TRBV11-2 to TRBJ2-3; 9 positions agree with TRBD1. The CDR3 is 17 amino acids. In germline, CDR1 is SGHAT, CDR2 FQNNGV. Germline trimming cut 4 bases from V and 2 bases from J; bases unmatched to any gene: 10. In nucleotides, the CDR3 is TGTGCCAGCAGCTCCTACAGGGGGCGCAGGGTCACAGATACGCAGTATTTT. Its translation: CASSSYRGRRVTDTQYF.

The table lists this clonotype with many counts. The chain couples TRBV5-1 to TRBJ2-1; D is possibly TRBD1 (5 bases). CDR1 and CDR2 from the germline V gene are SGHRS and YFSETQ. This CDR3 comprises 17 residues. V was cut by 0 bases and J by 0 bases, with 13 bases left in between. The CDR3 protein is CASSLDGHPSSYNEQFF. CDR3 nucleotides: TGCGCCAGCAGCTTGGATGGACACCCGAGCTCCTACAATGAGCAGTTCTTC. Full variable domain (missing parts from reference TRBV5-1 and TRBJ2-1): KAGVTQTPRYLIKTRGQQVTLSCSPISGHRSVSWYQQTPGQGLQFLFEYFSETQRNKGNFPGRFSGRQFSNSRSEMNVSTLELGDSALYLCASSLDGHPSSYNEQFFGPGTRLTVL.

The chain joins TRBV4-1 to TRBJ2-3, with D perhaps TRBD1 or TRBD2 (5 bases each). The CDR3 runs 15 residues. Germline CDR1 reads MGHRA; CDR2 reads YSYEKL. The V end was cut by 1 base, the J end by 3 bases, with 11 bases between. This CDR3 is CASSQGGYGTDTQYF. Written as DNA, the CDR3 is TGCGCCAGCAGCCAAGGGGGGTACGGGACAGATACGCAGTATTTT.

The V and J genes are TRBV27 and TRBJ1-5, with D possibly matching TRBD1 (5 bases). V was trimmed by 5 bases and J by 7 bases, leaving 15 bases between them. This CDR3 spans 14 amino acids. Germline values: CDR1 MNHEY, CDR2 SMNVEV (reference sequence). The CDR3 protein is CASSETVLGQPQHF. The CDR3 region has the DNA TGTGCCAGCAGTGAGACAGTCTTGGGCCAGCCCCAGCATTTT.

This clonotype was observed at least ten times. The rearrangement joins TRBV29-1 to TRBJ2-5; the D is unclear. CDR3 size: 15 residues. V was cut by 4 bases and J by 2 bases, with 17 bases left in between. Germline CDR1 reads SQVTM; CDR2 reads ANQGSEA. CDR3 amino acids: CSVGLGPTLQETQYF. The CDR3 DNA is TGCAGCGTTGGGCTAGGTCCCACCCTTCAAGAGACCCAGTACTTC.

This clonotype was counted only a few times. The rearrangement uses TRBV20-1 and TRBJ1-6, with a weak D call TRBD1 (6 bases). This CDR3 comprises 19 residues. V was shortened by 0 bases and J by 0 bases, with 18 bases between the two germline ends. Germline V gives CDR1 DFQATT, CDR2 SNEGSKA (reference sequence). Here the CDR3 DNA reads TGCAGTGCTAGAGATTTTGCAGGGGCCCCGAGCTCCTATAATTCACCCCTCCACTTT. Residues: CSARDFAGAPSSYNSPLHF.

J is TRBJ2-5 and V is TRBV5-5; TRBD2 is a possible D gene (6 bases). V dropped 4 bases and J dropped 4 bases, with 17 bases sitting between them. Germline V gives CDR1 SGHKS, CDR2 YYEKEE (reference sequence). The CDR3 runs to 15 residues. CDR3 sequence: CASSINHGGRETQYF. The CDR3 DNA reads TGTGCCAGCAGCATCAACCACGGGGGACGAGAGACCCAGTACTTC.

The rearrangement uses TRBV20-1 and TRBJ1-2; 7 bases align to TRBD1. V lost 3 bases to trimming and J lost 7 bases; unmatched junction nucleotides: 5. The CDR3 extends over 12 amino acids. Germline V gene lookup returns CDR1 DFQATT and CDR2 SNEGSKA (reference sequence). The CDR3: CSASLRGAGYTF. In DNA form, the CDR3 reads TGCAGTGCTAGCCTCAGGGGGGCTGGCTACACCTTC.

The J gene is TRBJ2-7, the V gene TRBV20-1, with TRBD1 matching over 8 bases. V gave up 6 bases and J gave up 3 bases; unmatched junction bases: 7. The CDR3 sequence is 13 residues long. Germline CDR1 and CDR2: DFQATT and SNEGSKA (reference sequence). In DNA, the CDR3 is TGCAGTGCCCTCCGGGACAGGAGCTACGAGCAGTACTTC. It is translated as CSALRDRSYEQYF.

There are a few counts of this clonotype. This chain uses TRBV5-1 with TRBJ2-2; TRBD1 matches at 8 bases. With 4 bases clipped from V and 3 bases from J, the junction kept 5 bases outside the gene matches. This CDR3 contains 15 residues. The germline gives CDR1 SGHRS, CDR2 YFSETQ. CDR3 protein: CASSPQTGDTGELFF. CDR3 nucleotide sequence: TGCGCCAGCAGCCCACAGACAGGGGACACCGGGGAGCTGTTTTTT.

In its sample, this clonotype was seen many times. The CDR3 nucleotides read TGTGCCAGCAGTTTGACAGGGTCCTACAATGAGCAGTTCTTC. Residues: CASSLTGSYNEQFF. This chain uses TRBV7-9 with TRBJ2-1; the match to TRBD1 covers 7 bases. This CDR3 has 14 amino acids. Germline-derived CDR1 and CDR2 are SEHNR and FQNEAQ (reference sequence). Trimming cost V 6 bases and J 1 base; bases outside gene matches: 3.

The table lists this clonotype with a few counts. V is TRBV7-9 and J is TRBJ2-3, with TRBD2 matching 7 bases. V lost 4 bases, J lost 1 base, and 8 bases stayed unmatched. Germline CDR1 reads SEHNR; CDR2 reads FQNEAQ (reference sequence). The CDR3 is 16 residues long. The CDR3 bases are TGTGCCAGCAGCTCCGACGTAGCGGGCGGCACAGATACGCAGTATTTT. It encodes CASSSDVAGGTDTQYF.

This sequence joins TRBV10-1 and TRBJ2-3; 10 bases are shared with TRBD1. The V gene's germline CDR1 is WNHNN and CDR2 SYGVQD (reference sequence). There are 17 residues in the CDR3. The V segment lost 0 bases and the J segment 2 bases; nucleotides outside the gene matches: 5. The CDR3 region has the DNA TGCGCCAGCAGTGAGTCAAGGACAGGGGGGTCCACAGATACGCAGTATTTT. Amino acids: CASSESRTGGSTDTQYF.

The gene calls are TRBV9 and TRBJ2-7, with 11 bases aligning to TRBD1. V lost 3 bases, J lost 6 bases, and 8 bases stayed unmatched. CDR1 is SGDLS, CDR2 YYNGEE, per germline. The CDR3 has 15 amino acids. The CDR3 here is CASSAGTGGIREQYF. The CDR3, as DNA: TGTGCCAGCAGCGCAGGGACAGGGGGTATCCGCGAGCAGTACTTC. The entire variable domain, with the rest obtained from reference TRBV9 and TRBJ2-7, is as follows: DSGVTQTPKHLITATGQRVTLRCSPRSGDLSVYWYQQSLDQGLQFLIQYYNGEERAKGNILERFSAQQFPDLHSELNLSSLELGDSALYFCASSAGTGGIREQYFGPGTRLTVT.

This clonotype came up many times. The chain employs TRBV7-9 and TRBJ2-5; 11 positions agree with TRBD2. Germline V CDR1 and CDR2: SEHNR, FQNEAQ (reference sequence). V was clipped by 4 bases and J by 9 bases; unmatched bases: 7. This CDR3 spans 14 amino acids. The CDR3 DNA follows: TGTGCCAGCAGCTCCTCCGGGACTAGCGGTTCCCAGTACTTC. It is translated as CASSSSGTSGSQYF.

This clonotype appeared a few times. The chain carries TRBV12-3 or TRBV12-4 and TRBJ2-5, with 8 bases identical to TRBD2. V lost 3 bases and J lost 3; bases outside the gene matches: 0. The CDR3 spans 13 residues. DNA for the CDR3: TGTGCCAGCAGTTTTAGCGGGAAAGAGACCCAGTACTTC. This gives the protein CASSFSGKETQYF.